The source of this TCR beta chain is a study of T cell repertoires in cytomegalovirus infection (dated by TCRdb to the late 2010s). Study-wide context: The peptide stimulations were aimed at well-studied HLA-B-restricted epitopes as well as recently identified HLA-C-restricted CMV epitopes, whose presentation resists viral immunomodulation. The HLA type of each donor mattered for the analysis, because public TCR beta signatures pointed to carriage of CMV infection along with the matching HLA type. The full study reports these points: The ex vivo response was dominated by HLA-C-restricted CMV-specific TCR beta clonotypes, and the single most frequent clonotype in two of eight donors was supplied by these HLA-C-restricted clonotypes. Carriers of CMV infection plus the relevant HLA type were discriminated by the cumulative frequency of public TCR beta family members in the study cohort and in an independent 352-donor cohort.

Instrument used: Illumina HiSeq 1500. In TCRdb, the public reads were trimmed at Q25 with fastp and aligned with MiXCR, with productive beta chains retained. Identical CDR3 protein sequences are pooled into one entry, listed with their most common genes and DNA. The sample table lists 800,000 to 950,000 distinct CDR3 sequences, 32% of them with a count of one. Around 12% of the sample rests with the top ten. A word on this clonotype: Its antigen is still unknown. Qualities for individual bases were not recorded, and no much larger clone is one base off.

Measured from the cysteine to the phenylalanine, the CDR3 is 15 residues long. The DNA shown is the 45-base CDR3, in frame from base 1. V sheds 4 bases and J sheds 5 bases, leaving 14 bases between their ends. Sequences MGHRA (CDR1) and YSYEKL (CDR2) are obtained from the germline V gene. Reading the label with the study, this specimen's treatment or condition is: in vitro stimulation with specific CMV peptide epitopes to enrich CMV-specific T cells. The chain links TRBV4-1 with TRBJ2-2; the D gene assignment is perhaps TRBD1 or TRBD2, with each matching 5 bases. The source was cultured CD8+ T cells from PBMCs, collected from culture after CMV antigen stimulation. The clonotype was recovered from a human donor in good health (CMV status not recorded). Some clones in this sample may be carry-over from other donors' samples. CDR3 sequence: CASSPWDGETGELFF. In nucleotide form, the sequence is TGCGCCAGCAGCCCCTGGGACGGGGAAACCGGGGAGCTGTTTTTT.